This T cell receptor beta chain comes out of a study of T cell responses to AZD1222 COVID-19 vaccine (dated by TCRdb to about 2021). In the study overall: AZD1222 recipients given second doses at about 4 weeks or at about 12 weeks were pooled, since spike-specific TCR depth and breadth were not found to differ between the two schedules. TCR sequencing was performed for 230 to 250 trial participants, of whom around 210 were given two doses of AZD1222 and roughly 25 were given two doses of MenACWY control vaccine. Enrollment into the trials was organized by age into subgroups of 18-55, 56-69 and 70-plus years, and those subgroups contained roughly 150, 30 and 60 TCR-sequenced participants, respectively. Study-level results and caveats: After two AZD1222 doses, both the breadth and the depth of spike-specific TCRs were significantly higher than at day 0 and than in MenACWY recipients. Because no day 14 peak-response samples were available, repertoires were characterized only after the peak T cell response. The 56-69-year group was small, and its depth increase did not reach significance, likely because of low power. Conclusions about previously exposed vaccinees are limited, since just a handful of AZD1222 recipients were seropositive for SARS-CoV-2 at baseline. Reportedly, almost half of the unique spike-specific TCRs recognized epitopes lying outside the regions that are mutated in the B.1.351 and B.1.1.7 variants. Vaccine-associated CD4 TCRs spanned the whole spike protein, with dominant responses in regions 160-218 and 743-854. Most participants were white British and females outnumbered males, and the authors suggested that clonal diversity may have been underestimated.

Taken from the germline V gene, the CDR1 and CDR2 loops are SGDLS and YYNGEE. From the cysteine up to the phenylalanine, the CDR3 has a length of 14 residues. Left in the record is the CDR3 DNA by itself, 42 bases read in frame from the first base. Germline trimming: 4 bases from V, 4 bases from J; junction bases outside gene matches: 6. In regard to this clone: This clone's antigen is unknown. It has no much larger one-base neighbor in the sample; base qualities were not kept.

The time point tag for this specimen amounts to: baseline before first vaccination. The vaccinee samples were drawn from two UK trials, COV001 and COV002, one of which was a single-blind randomized controlled phase 2/3 trial testing AZD1222 (ChAdOx1 nCoV-19) in healthy adults. For TCRbeta chain sequencing, PBMC samples were collected from trial participants at day 0 and at day 28 after the second dose. The CDR3 regions of human TCRbeta chains were analyzed by immunosequencing. On the authors' methods: TCRs in the repertoires were compared against a reference library of SARS-CoV-2-specific TCRs that had been generated with the MIRA antigen-specificity platform. Breadth was defined as the fraction of unique TCRs that were SARS-CoV-2-associated, and depth was defined as the fraction of total T cells that were SARS-CoV-2-associated. Each spike-specific TCR was assigned to its reactive spike region and to a CD4 or CD8 class using the MIRA data. Log10-transformed breadth and depth values were compared by one-way ANOVA with Sidak's multiple comparisons tests. Imported from immuneACCESS, the table was reduced by TCRdb to in-frame sequences with V and J called. These copies leave out some clones; in studies compared against another copy, an unresolved V gene accounts for under half, and the cause of the remainder is not known. The V and J calls and the clone size are those of that table, but D and trimming were determined from the DNA. The sample has about 90,000 clones on record, around 90% of them singletons. Approximately 6.3% of the sample goes to the ten largest clones.

The chain couples TRBV9 to TRBJ1-1; TRBD1 matches 8 bases in the middle. This sample comprised peripheral blood, obtained on day 0 of AZD1222 vaccination. This sequence was found in an adult in good health. CDR3 protein: CASSSGQAPTEAFF. The DNA is as follows: TGTGCCAGCAGCTCGGGACAGGCGCCCACTGAAGCTTTCTTT.